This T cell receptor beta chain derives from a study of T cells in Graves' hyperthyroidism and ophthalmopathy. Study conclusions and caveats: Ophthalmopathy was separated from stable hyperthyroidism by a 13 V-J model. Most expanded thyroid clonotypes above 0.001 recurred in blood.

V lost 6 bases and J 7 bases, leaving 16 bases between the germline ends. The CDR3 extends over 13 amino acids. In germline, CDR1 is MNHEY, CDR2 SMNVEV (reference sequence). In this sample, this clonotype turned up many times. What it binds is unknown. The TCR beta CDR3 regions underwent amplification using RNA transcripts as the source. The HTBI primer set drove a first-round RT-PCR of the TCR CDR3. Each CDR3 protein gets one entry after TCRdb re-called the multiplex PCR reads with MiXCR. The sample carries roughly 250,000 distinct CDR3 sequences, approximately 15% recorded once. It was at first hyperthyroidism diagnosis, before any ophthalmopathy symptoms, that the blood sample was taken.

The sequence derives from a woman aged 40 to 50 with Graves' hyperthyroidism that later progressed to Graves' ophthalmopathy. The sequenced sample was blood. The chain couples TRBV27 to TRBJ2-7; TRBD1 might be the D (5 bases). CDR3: CASRNRQFTEQYF. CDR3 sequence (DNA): TGTGCCAGCAGAAATCGACAGTTTACAGAGCAGTACTTC.